This paragraph covers one TCR beta chain sequence. The target antigen is unknown. The data were obtained in a study of T cell responses to AZD1222 COVID-19 vaccine. Findings of the study overall: Scientists sampled the repertoires only once the peak T cell response had passed.

Libraries were prepared by immunoSEQ multiplex PCR; TCRdb keeps only in-frame clonotypes and omits some of them. Counted here are some 130,000 clones, about 80% occurring once; the ten biggest clones make up approximately 4%. Sequenced material: peripheral blood, taken on day 0 of AZD1222 vaccination. The sequence was obtained from an adult in good health.

CDR3 loop: CASSFLQEGNTEAFF. The CDR3 bases are TGTGCCAGCAGCTTTCTTCAAGAGGGAAACACTGAAGCTTTCTTT. The chain employs TRBV11-2 and TRBJ1-1; no reliable D call. The V and J ends lost 3 bases and 2 bases respectively, with 13 bases between them. The CDR3 spans 15 residues. Germline CDR1 SGHAT, CDR2 FQNNGV.